Only a few counts were recorded for the clone carrying this TCR beta chain. What it recognizes is unknown. These data are taken from a study of T cell repertoires in cytomegalovirus infection. Study in general: A matching HLA type, together with CMV infection, was signaled by public TCR beta signatures.

Germline V lookup: CDR1 SEHNR, CDR2 FQNEAQ (reference sequence). The CDR3 sequence is 15 residues long. V lost 5 bases to trimming and J lost 1 base, with 12 bases between them. General study results and limits: Totalled public TCR beta family frequency picked out people who carried CMV plus the relevant HLA. CMV-specific TCR beta clonotypes restricted by HLA-C dominated the ex vivo response.

Each CDR3 protein gets one entry after TCRdb re-called the reads with MiXCR. The sample holds approximately 150,000 distinct CDR3 sequences, approximately 5.9% seen once. The TCR sequence derives from a human donor in good health (CMV status not recorded). Some clones in this sample may be carry-over from other donors' samples. Material for sequencing was PBMCs. This chain joins TRBV7-9 and TRBJ2-1, with D perhaps TRBD1 (6 bases). The CDR3 reads CASSPSGQSYNEQFF. CDR3 DNA sequence: TGTGCCAGCAGCCCAAGCGGACAGTCCTACAATGAGCAGTTCTTC.